A selection of T cell receptor beta chains follows, all from one sample in a study of T and B cells in COVID-19 patients. MiXCR, applied by TCRdb to the multiplex PCR reads, yields one record per CDR3 protein. The sample lists 3,500 to 4,500 distinct CDR3 sequences, under 30% occurring once. Sequenced: blood. Receptors were obtained from a human donor with active COVID-19. CDR3s leave out the opening cysteine and the closing phenylalanine or tryptophan. Size values are once, few and many counts, or a class for expanded clones, and some rows have none.

v_call: TRBV30
clone_size: medium-sized
j_call: TRBJ1-4
cdr3_length: 10
cdr3_aa: AWSVEPQKLF

v_call: TRBV7-2
clone_size: .
j_call: TRBJ2-7
cdr3_length: 14
cdr3_aa: ASSLQPSSANYEQY

v_call: TRBV5-1
clone_size: .
j_call: TRBJ1-6
cdr3_length: 11
cdr3_aa: DTGDSYNSPLH

v_call: TRBV20-1
clone_size: .
j_call: TRBJ1-4
cdr3_length: 14
cdr3_aa: SALGQGAATNEKLF

v_call: TRBV7-9
clone_size: .
j_call: TRBJ1-4
cdr3_length: 11
cdr3_aa: ASSVGGLEKLF

v_call: TRBV5-5
clone_size: medium-sized
j_call: TRBJ2-7
cdr3_length: 13
cdr3_aa: ASSRLWGQGYEQY

v_call: TRBV5-6
clone_size: medium-sized
j_call: TRBJ2-1
cdr3_length: 12
cdr3_aa: ASNVFGSYNEQF

v_call: TRBV11-2
clone_size: .
j_call: TRBJ1-5
cdr3_length: 16
cdr3_aa: ASSLDGGPTSSNQPQH

v_call: TRBV6-2/TRBV6-3
clone_size: medium-sized
j_call: TRBJ1-4
cdr3_length: 9
cdr3_aa: ASRTGEKLF

v_call: TRBV30
clone_size: medium-sized
j_call: TRBJ2-7
cdr3_length: 12
cdr3_aa: AWSVWDRGYEQY

v_call: TRBV19
clone_size: .
j_call: TRBJ2-3
cdr3_length: 16
cdr3_aa: ASSISGLAGGRTDTQY

v_call: TRBV18
clone_size: medium-sized
j_call: TRBJ1-2
cdr3_length: 14
cdr3_aa: ASSPQRQTGNYGYT

v_call: TRBV18
clone_size: many
j_call: TRBJ1-4
cdr3_length: 16
cdr3_aa: ASSPRALRITTNEKLF

v_call: TRBV20-1
clone_size: .
j_call: TRBJ1-2
cdr3_length: 11
cdr3_aa: SARDGITYGYT